The TCR beta chain under discussion was sequenced for a study of blood T cell repertoires in COVID-19. Germline trimming cut 0 bases from V and 4 bases from J; bases unmatched to any gene: 7. The CDR3 spans 16 residues. Germline V gene lookup returns CDR1 SGHAT and CDR2 FQNNGV. This clone was recorded only once. Generated by immunoSEQ multiplex PCR, the TCRdb table keeps only in-frame clones and is missing some. This sample yields about 370,000 clones, of which more than 80% are seen a single time; approximately 1% belongs to the top ten. The receptor was isolated from a young man who had recovered from COVID-19. Sequenced input: PBMCs or T cells enriched from blood (not recorded which). This sequence joins TRBV11-2 and TRBJ1-1; the match to TRBD1 covers 8 bases. The CDR3 sequence is CASSLDPGRGRTEAFF. DNA of the CDR3: TGTGCCAGCAGCTTAGATCCGGGCAGGGGGCGCACTGAAGCTTTCTTT.